The source of this T cell receptor (beta chain) is a study of CD8 T cells in Susac syndrome. Study-wide points: The study identified around sixteen and five Susac-specific public clones in total CD8+ and CD8+ TEMRA repertoires.

CDR3 size: 16 residues. The V gene's germline CDR1 is MNHEY and CDR2 SVGAGI. The V gene lost 4 bases and the J gene lost 2 bases, with 15 bases spanning the gap. Reverse transcription of roughly 0.5 to 1 ug RNA used random hexamers. Amplification of TCR beta CDR3 used immunoSEQ multiplex PCR across 54 Vbeta and 13 Jbeta. One entry per CDR3 protein results from TCRdb running MiXCR on the immunoSEQ multiplex PCR reads. The profile shows 200,000 or so distinct CDR3 sequences, about 95% of them singletons. With respect to this clonotype: Its antigen is currently unknown.

TCR beta sequencing covered blood CD8+ and CD4+ T cells. The chain recombines TRBV6-5 with TRBJ1-5; weak D call: TRBD1 (5 bases). The clonotype comes from a human donor with Susac syndrome. The sequenced sample consisted of CD8+ T cells from PBMCs. CDR3: CASSSSYAGGNQPQHF. The CDR3 DNA reads TGTGCCAGCAGTTCCTCTTACGCGGGGGGCAATCAGCCCCAGCATTTT.